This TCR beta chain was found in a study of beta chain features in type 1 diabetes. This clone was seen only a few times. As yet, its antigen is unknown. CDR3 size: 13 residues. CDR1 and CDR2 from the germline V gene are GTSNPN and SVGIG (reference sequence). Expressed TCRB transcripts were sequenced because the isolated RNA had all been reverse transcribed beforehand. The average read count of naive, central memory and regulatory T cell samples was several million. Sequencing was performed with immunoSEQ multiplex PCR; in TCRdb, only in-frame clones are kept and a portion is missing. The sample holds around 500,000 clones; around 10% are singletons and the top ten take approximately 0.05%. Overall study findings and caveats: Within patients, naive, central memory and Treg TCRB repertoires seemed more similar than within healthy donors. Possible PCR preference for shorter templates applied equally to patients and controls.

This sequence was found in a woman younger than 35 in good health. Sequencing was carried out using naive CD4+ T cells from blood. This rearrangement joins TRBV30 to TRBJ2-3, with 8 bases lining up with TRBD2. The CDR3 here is CASSGTSVDTQYF. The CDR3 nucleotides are TGTGCTTCATCCGGGACTAGTGTAGATACGCAGTATTTT.